This T cell receptor (beta chain) was captured by sequencing in a study of CD8 T cells in Susac syndrome. Germline values: CDR1 DFQATT, CDR2 SNEGSKA (reference sequence). CDR3 length: 14 residues. Random hexamers served to reverse transcribe roughly 0.5 to 1 ug RNA. Each CDR3 protein is one row after TCRdb ran MiXCR on the immunoSEQ multiplex PCR reads. This sample has 150,000 to 200,000 distinct CDR3 sequences; about 91% occur once, and the top ten carry approximately 0.09%. A note on this clonotype: At one of its ends the junction is not consistent with the germline gene, which may arise from a read error.

Material: CD4+ T cells from PBMCs. This sequence originates from a human donor with Susac syndrome. The chain employs TRBV20-1 and TRBJ2-3, with 10 bases lining up with TRBD2. The chain's CDR3 is CSATGLAHTDTQFF. CDR3 DNA: TGCAGTGCCACGGGACTAGCGCATACAGATACGCAGTTTTTT.